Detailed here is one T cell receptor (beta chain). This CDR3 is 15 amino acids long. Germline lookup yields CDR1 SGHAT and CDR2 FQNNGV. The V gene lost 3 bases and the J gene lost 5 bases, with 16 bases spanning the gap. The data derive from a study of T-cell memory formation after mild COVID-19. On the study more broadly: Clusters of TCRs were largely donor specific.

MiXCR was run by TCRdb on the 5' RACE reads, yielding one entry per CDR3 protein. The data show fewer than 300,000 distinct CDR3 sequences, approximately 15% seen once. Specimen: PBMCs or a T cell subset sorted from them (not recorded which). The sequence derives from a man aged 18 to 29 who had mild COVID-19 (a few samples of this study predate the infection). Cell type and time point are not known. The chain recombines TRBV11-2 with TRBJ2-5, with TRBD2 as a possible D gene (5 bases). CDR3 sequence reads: CASSFRGTSWETQYF. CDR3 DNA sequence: TGTGCCAGCAGCTTTCGGGGAACTTCATGGGAGACCCAGTACTTC.